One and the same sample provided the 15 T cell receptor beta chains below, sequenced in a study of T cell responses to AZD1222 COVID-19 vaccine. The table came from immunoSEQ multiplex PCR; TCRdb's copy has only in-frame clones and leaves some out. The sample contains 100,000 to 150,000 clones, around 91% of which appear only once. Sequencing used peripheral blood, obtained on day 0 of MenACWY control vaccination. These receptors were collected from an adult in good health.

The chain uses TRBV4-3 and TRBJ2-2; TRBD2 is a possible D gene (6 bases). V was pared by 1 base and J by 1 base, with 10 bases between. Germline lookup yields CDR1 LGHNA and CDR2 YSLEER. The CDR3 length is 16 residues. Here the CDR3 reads CASSQVGRGNTGELFF. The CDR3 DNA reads TGCGCCAGCAGCCAAGTTGGGCGGGGGAACACCGGGGAGCTGTTTTTT.

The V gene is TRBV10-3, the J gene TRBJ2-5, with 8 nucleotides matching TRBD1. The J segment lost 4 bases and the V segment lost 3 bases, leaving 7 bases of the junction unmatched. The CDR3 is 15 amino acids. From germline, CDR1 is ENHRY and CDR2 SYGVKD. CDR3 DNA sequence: TGTGCCATCAGTGAAGGACAGGGAGAGGGAGAGACCCAGTACTTC. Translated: CAISEGQGEGETQYF.

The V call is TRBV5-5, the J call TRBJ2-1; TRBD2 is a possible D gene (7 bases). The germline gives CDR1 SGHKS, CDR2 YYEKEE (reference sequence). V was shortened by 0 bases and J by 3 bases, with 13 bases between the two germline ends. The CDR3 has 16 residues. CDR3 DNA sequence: TGTGCCAGCAGCTTGGCTGCGGGGGCGGGCTACAATGAGCAGTTCTTC. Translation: CASSLAAGAGYNEQFF.

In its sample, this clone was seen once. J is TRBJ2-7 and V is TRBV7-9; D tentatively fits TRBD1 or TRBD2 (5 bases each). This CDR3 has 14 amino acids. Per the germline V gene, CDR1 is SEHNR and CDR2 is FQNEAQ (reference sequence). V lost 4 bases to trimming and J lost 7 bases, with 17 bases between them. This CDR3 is CASSYSSGREEQYF. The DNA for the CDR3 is TGTGCCAGCAGCTACTCTTCGGGCAGGGAGGAGCAGTACTTC.

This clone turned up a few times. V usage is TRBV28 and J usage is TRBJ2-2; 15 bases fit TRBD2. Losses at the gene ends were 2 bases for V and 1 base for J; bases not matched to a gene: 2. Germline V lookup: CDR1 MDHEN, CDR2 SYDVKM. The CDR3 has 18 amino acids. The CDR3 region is CASSLGTSGRMNTGELFF. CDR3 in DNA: TGTGCCAGCAGTTTAGGGACTAGCGGGAGGATGAACACCGGGGAGCTGTTTTTT.

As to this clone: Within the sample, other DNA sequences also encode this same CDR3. The DNA of the CDR3 is TGTGCCAGCAGTTTTCGGGAGACCCAGTACTTC. Its translation is CASSFRETQYF. The chain has TRBV27 and TRBJ2-5; D remains ambiguous. V lost 3 bases, J lost 5 bases, and 4 bases lay in between. Germline loops: CDR1 MNHEY, CDR2 SMNVEV (reference sequence). This CDR3 is 11 amino acids long.

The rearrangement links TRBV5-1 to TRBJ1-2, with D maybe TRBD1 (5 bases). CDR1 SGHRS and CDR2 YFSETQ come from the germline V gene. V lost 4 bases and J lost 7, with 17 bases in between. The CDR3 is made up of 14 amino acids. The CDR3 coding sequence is TGCGCCAGCAGCACTAGGGACGGAGGGAGTGGCTACACCTTC. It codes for CASSTRDGGSGYTF.

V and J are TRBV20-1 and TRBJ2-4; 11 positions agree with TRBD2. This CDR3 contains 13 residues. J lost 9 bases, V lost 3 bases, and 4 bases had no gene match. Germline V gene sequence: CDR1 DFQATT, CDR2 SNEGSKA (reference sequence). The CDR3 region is CSASPLAGGIQYF. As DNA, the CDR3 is TGCAGTGCTAGTCCCCTAGCGGGGGGCATTCAGTACTTC.

In DNA form, the CDR3 reads TGCGCCAGCAGTGGGTACGGGGGCGGAACTGAAGCTTTCTTT. Its protein product is CASSGYGGGTEAFF. The V and J genes are TRBV10-2 and TRBJ1-1; D may be TRBD1 (6 bases). The CDR3 contains 14 residues. V was cut by 4 bases and J by 5 bases, with 14 bases left in between. Germline V gives CDR1 WSHSY, CDR2 SAAADI.

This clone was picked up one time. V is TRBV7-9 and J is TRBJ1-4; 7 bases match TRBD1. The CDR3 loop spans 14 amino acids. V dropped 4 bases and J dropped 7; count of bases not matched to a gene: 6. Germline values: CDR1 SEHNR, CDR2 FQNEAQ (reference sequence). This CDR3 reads CASSSQGGSEKLFF. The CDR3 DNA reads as TGTGCCAGCAGCTCTCAGGGGGGGAGTGAAAAACTGTTTTTT. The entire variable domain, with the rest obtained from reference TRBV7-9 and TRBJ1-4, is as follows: DTGVSQNPRHKITKRGQNVTFRCDPISEHNRLYWYRQTLGQGPEFLTYFQNEAQLEKSRLLSDRFSAERPKGSFSTLEIQRTEQGDSAMYLCASSSQGGSEKLFFGSGTQLSVL.

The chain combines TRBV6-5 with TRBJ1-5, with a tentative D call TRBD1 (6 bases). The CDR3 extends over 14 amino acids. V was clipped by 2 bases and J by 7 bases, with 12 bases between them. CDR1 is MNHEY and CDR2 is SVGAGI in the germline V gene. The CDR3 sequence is CASSYKQGGQPQHF. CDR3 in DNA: TGTGCCAGCAGTTACAAACAGGGAGGACAGCCCCAGCATTTT.

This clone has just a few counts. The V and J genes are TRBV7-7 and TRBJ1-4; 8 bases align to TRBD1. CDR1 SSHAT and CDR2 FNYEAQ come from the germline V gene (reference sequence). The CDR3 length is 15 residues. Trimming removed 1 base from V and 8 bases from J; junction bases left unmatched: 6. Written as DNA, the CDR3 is TGTGCCAGCAGCTTAGGGGGACAGGCGAACGAAAAACTGTTTTTT. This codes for CASSLGGQANEKLFF.

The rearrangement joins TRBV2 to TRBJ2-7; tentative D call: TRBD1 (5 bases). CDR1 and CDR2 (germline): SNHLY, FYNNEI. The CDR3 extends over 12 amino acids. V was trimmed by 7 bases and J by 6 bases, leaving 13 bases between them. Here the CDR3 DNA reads TGTGCCAGCAACCTCAGGGTGGGCGAGCAGTACGTC. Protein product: CASNLRVGEQYV.

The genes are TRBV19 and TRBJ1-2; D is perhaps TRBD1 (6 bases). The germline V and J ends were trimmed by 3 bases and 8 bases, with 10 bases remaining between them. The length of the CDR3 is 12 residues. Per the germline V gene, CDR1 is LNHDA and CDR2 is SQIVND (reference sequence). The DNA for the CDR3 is TGTGCCAGTAGTATTCAGGGGTACGGCTACACCTTC. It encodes CASSIQGYGYTF. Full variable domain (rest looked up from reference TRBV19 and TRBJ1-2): DGGITQSPKYLFRKEGQNVTLSCEQNLNHDAMYWYRQDPGQGLRLIYYSQIVNDFQKGDIAEGYSVSREKKESFPLTVTSAQKNPTAFYLCASSIQGYGYTFGSGTRLTVV.

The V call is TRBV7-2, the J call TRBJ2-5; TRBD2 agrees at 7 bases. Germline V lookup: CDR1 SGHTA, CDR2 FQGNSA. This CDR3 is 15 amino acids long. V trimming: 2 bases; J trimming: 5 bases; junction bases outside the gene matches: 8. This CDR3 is CASSLSGVPGETQYF. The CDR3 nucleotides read TGTGCCAGCAGCTTAAGCGGGGTTCCCGGGGAGACCCAGTACTTC. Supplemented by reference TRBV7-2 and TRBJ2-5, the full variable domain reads GAGVSQSPSNKVTEKGKDVELRCDPISGHTALYWYRQSLGQGLEFLIYFQGNSAPDKSGLPSDRFSAERTGGSVSTLTIQRTQQEDSAVYLCASSLSGVPGETQYFGPGTRLLVL.